What follows are 29 T cell receptor beta chains derived from one specimen sequenced in a study of T cell changes during pregnancy in multiple sclerosis. The method was immunoSEQ multiplex PCR; TCRdb's version includes in-frame clones alone and lacks a portion of them. The table lists around 56,000 clones, approximately 90% of them singletons. Sequenced material: CD4+ T cells from peripheral blood mononuclear cells, taken in the third trimester of pregnancy. Every receptor here comes from a female donor with multiple sclerosis, enrolled in a pregnancy study.

CDR3 loop: CASSLTGVRQYF. CDR3 in DNA: TGTGCCAGCAGCTTAACAGGGGTTAGGCAGTACTTC. This chain joins TRBV11-2 and TRBJ2-7, with TRBD1 identical over 7 bases. The CDR3 loop spans 12 amino acids. The germline gives CDR1 SGHAT, CDR2 FQNNGV. Unmatched junction bases numbered 4, after V lost 2 bases and J lost 9 bases.

As to this clone: The junction differs from germline at one of its ends, possibly a read error. The J gene is TRBJ1-1, the V gene TRBV27; tentatively, D is TRBD1 (5 bases). CDR1 is MNHEY and CDR2 is SMNVEV in the germline V gene (reference sequence). This CDR3 has 13 residues. The CDR3 DNA sequence: TGTGCCAGCTCTAGGTCGGGGGTTGGCACGCAACTCTTT. Amino acids: CASSRSGVGTQLF.

This rearrangement joins TRBV4-1 to TRBJ1-4; a weak D match, TRBD1 (6 bases). V lost 5 bases and J 5 bases, leaving 15 bases between the germline ends. Germline V CDR1 and CDR2: MGHRA, YSYEKL. This CDR3 spans 15 amino acids. The chain's CDR3 is CASSSTGTTNEKLFF. CDR3 sequence (DNA): TGCGCCAGCAGCTCAACAGGGACGACAAATGAAAAACTGTTTTTT.

The chain combines TRBV7-2 with TRBJ1-2; tentatively, D is TRBD1 (5 bases). Germline V lookup: CDR1 SGHTA, CDR2 FQGNSA. The CDR3 contains 19 residues. V was cut by 1 base and J by 3 bases, with 24 bases left in between. This CDR3 reads CASSLDFGRDSQSDYGYTF. In DNA, the CDR3 is TGTGCCAGCAGCTTAGATTTTGGCAGGGACTCCCAAAGTGACTATGGCTACACCTTC.

This clone was observed once. The chain is built from TRBV19 and TRBJ1-4; D may be TRBD1 (5 bases). V was pared by 6 bases and J by 7 bases, with 18 bases between. The CDR3 is 15 amino acids. Germline V gene data show CDR1 as LNHDA and CDR2 as SQIVND (reference sequence). Here the CDR3 reads CASRTGQGSTEKLFF. CDR3 sequence (DNA): TGTGCCAGTAGGACGGGCCAGGGAAGTACTGAAAAACTGTTTTTT.

V is TRBV2 and J is TRBJ1-5; D not resolved. Germline CDR1 reads SNHLY; CDR2 reads FYNNEI. This CDR3 has 14 residues. V was pared by 2 bases and J by 5 bases, with 10 bases between. In DNA form, the CDR3 reads TGTGCCAGCAGTGAACTCCCAGGTTATCAGCCCCAGCATTTT. As protein: CASSELPGYQPQHF.

The chain recombines TRBV12-5 with TRBJ1-1, with 9 bases fitting TRBD1. V trimming: 1 base; J trimming: 4 bases; junction bases outside the gene matches: 1. CDR1 LGHNT and CDR2 FRNRAP come from the germline V gene. This CDR3 has 14 residues. The CDR3 nucleotides are TGTGCTAGTGGTTTGGGGGACAGGGCCACTGAAGCTTTCTTT. It yields the protein CASGLGDRATEAFF.

The count of this clone is one. The genes are TRBV6-5 and TRBJ2-3; no clear D. V lost 6 bases and J 7 bases, leaving 8 bases between the germline ends. The V gene's germline CDR1 is MNHEY and CDR2 SVGAGI. The CDR3 has 11 amino acids. The DNA for the CDR3 is TGTGCCAGCAGCTCCGAGAATACGCAGTATTTT. It translates to CASSSENTQYF.

The V call is TRBV25-1, the J call TRBJ1-4; TRBD1 matches at 7 bases. From germline, CDR1 is MGHDK and CDR2 SYGVNS. Trimming cost V 2 bases and J 8 bases; bases outside gene matches: 8. The CDR3 runs to 15 residues. CDR3 sequence: CASSEIDRDGEKLFF. The CDR3 nucleotides are TGTGCCAGCAGTGAAATCGACAGGGACGGGGAAAAACTGTTTTTT.

The J gene is TRBJ1-6, the V gene TRBV5-1, with a weak D call TRBD1 (6 bases). This CDR3 comprises 14 residues. In germline, CDR1 is SGHRS, CDR2 YFSETQ. The ends were cut back, 7 bases at V and 7 bases at J, with 15 bases in the middle. The CDR3 spells CASGLGAPNSPLHF. CDR3 nucleotide sequence: TGCGCCAGCGGGTTGGGGGCCCCCAATTCACCCCTCCACTTT.

This chain links TRBV9 with TRBJ2-5; 11 bases line up with TRBD2. Trimming at V came to 0 bases and at J to 5 bases, leaving 3 bases not matched to a gene. The CDR3 sequence is 15 residues long. Germline V gene lookup returns CDR1 SGDLS and CDR2 YYNGEE. CDR3 sequence (DNA): TGTGCCAGCAGCGTAGGGACTAGCGGGTGGGAGACCCAGTACTTC. Encoded protein: CASSVGTSGWETQYF. Drawing the rest from reference TRBV9 and TRBJ2-5, the complete variable domain is DSGVTQTPKHLITATGQRVTLRCSPRSGDLSVYWYQQSLDQGLQFLIQYYNGEERAKGNILERFSAQQFPDLHSELNLSSLELGDSALYFCASSVGTSGWETQYFGPGTRLLVL.

CDR3 sequence (DNA): TGTGCCAGCAGTGATAACCCAGGGACTAACTATGGCTACACCTTC. It yields the protein CASSDNPGTNYGYTF. The V and J genes are TRBV2 and TRBJ1-2; D possibly corresponds to TRBD1 (5 bases). Trimming pared 3 bases from V and 0 bases from J, leaving 11 bases between. Germline CDR1 is SNHLY and CDR2 is FYNNEI. The CDR3 length is 15 residues.

In nucleotides, the CDR3 is TGTGCCATCAGTGATCCCTTTGAGGGCACTGAAGCTTTCTTT. Protein: CAISDPFEGTEAFF. J is TRBJ1-1 and V is TRBV10-3; D is uncertain. V lost 3 bases and J 4 bases, leaving 12 bases between the germline ends. This CDR3 is built from 14 residues. Germline V CDR1 and CDR2: ENHRY, SYGVKD.

The chain recombines TRBV6-4 with TRBJ1-1; TRBD1 aligns across 7 bases. Trimming took 5 bases from V and 1 from J; bases not matched to a gene: 4. The germline gives CDR1 MRHNA, CDR2 SNTAGT. This CDR3 has 14 residues. The DNA for the CDR3 is TGTGCCAGCAGTCTTGGACAGGAGAACACTGAAGCTTTCTTT. It yields the protein CASSLGQENTEAFF.

The chain carries TRBV5-4 and TRBJ2-3; 10 positions agree with TRBD1. J gave up 4 bases and V 4 bases, and 6 bases lay outside the gene matches. Germline V lookup: CDR1 SGHNT, CDR2 YYREEE (reference sequence). There are 15 residues in the CDR3. CDR3: CASSLGQGEADTQYF. In DNA form, the CDR3 reads TGTGCCAGCAGCCTAGGACAGGGGGAGGCAGATACGCAGTATTTT.

The CDR3 coding sequence is TGTGCCAGCAGAGAACACAGAGCCCTAAGCTCCTACGAGCAGTACTTC. This gives the protein CASREHRALSSYEQYF. This sequence joins TRBV2 and TRBJ2-7; D is ambiguous. V lost 6 bases to trimming and J lost 0 bases, with 18 bases between them. From germline, CDR1 is SNHLY and CDR2 FYNNEI. CDR3 length equals 16 residues.

V usage is TRBV29-1 and J usage is TRBJ2-3, with 8 bases fitting TRBD1. Germline V CDR1 and CDR2: SQVTM, ANQGSEA. V trimming: 4 bases; J trimming: 4 bases; junction bases outside the gene matches: 7. This CDR3 region has 14 residues. DNA of the CDR3: TGCAGCGTTGTCGGTCAGGGGGCTTCAGATACGCAGTATTTT. As protein: CSVVGQGASDTQYF.

The V gene is TRBV12-5, the J gene TRBJ2-1; 12 bases align to TRBD2. The junction had 10 bases not matched to a gene; V was cut back by 5 bases and J by 8 bases. This CDR3 has 16 residues. Germline CDR1 and CDR2: LGHNT and FRNRAP. CDR3 amino acids: CASGTNPSGRAHEQFF. The CDR3, as DNA: TGTGCTAGTGGTACAAATCCTAGCGGGAGGGCCCATGAGCAGTTCTTC.

This chain connects TRBV5-6 to TRBJ2-1, with TRBD1 matching 11 bases. The J segment lost 6 bases and the V segment lost 4 bases, leaving 9 bases of the junction unmatched. The CDR3 contains 16 residues. In germline, CDR1 is SGHDT, CDR2 YYEEEE. The CDR3: CASSAFGQGAGNEQFF. The CDR3 nucleotides are TGTGCCAGCAGCGCCTTCGGACAGGGGGCGGGCAATGAGCAGTTCTTC. The full variable domain, with the rest looked up from reference TRBV5-6 and TRBJ2-1, is DAGVTQSPTHLIKTRGQQVTLRCSPKSGHDTVSWYQQALGQGPQFIFQYYEEEERQRGNFPDRFSGHQFPNYSSELNVNALLLGDSALYLCASSAFGQGAGNEQFFGPGTRLTVL.

J is TRBJ2-7 and V is TRBV6-5; D uncertain. Looked up from germline, CDR1 is MNHEY and CDR2 is SVGAGI. The ends were cut back, 6 bases at V and 2 bases at J, with 17 bases in the middle. The CDR3 has 15 residues. CDR3 sequence (DNA): TGTGCCAGCAGCCCCAGAGGTGGGTCTGCCTACGAGCAGTACTTC. Its protein is CASSPRGGSAYEQYF.

The chain joins TRBV5-1 to TRBJ2-1, with D possibly matching TRBD1 (6 bases). Trimming took off 3 bases at V and 9 bases at J, with 19 bases between the two ends. This CDR3 is 15 amino acids long. CDR1 and CDR2 (germline): SGHRS, YFSETQ. CDR3 loop: CASSSGTSNPSEQFF. The CDR3 DNA reads TGCGCCAGCAGCTCAGGGACATCTAACCCGTCTGAGCAGTTCTTC.

J is TRBJ1-5 and V is TRBV19; tentative D call: TRBD1 (6 bases). Trimming removed 5 bases at V and 4 bases at J, with 15 bases between. Germline V gives CDR1 LNHDA, CDR2 SQIVND (reference sequence). The CDR3 is 15 amino acids. CDR3 in amino acids: CASSPRGDINQPQHF. The CDR3 DNA reads TGTGCCAGTAGTCCCCGGGGGGACATTAATCAGCCCCAGCATTTT.

This clone was detected once. This chain uses TRBV10-2 with TRBJ2-5; 9 positions match TRBD2. Germline trimming cut 6 bases from V and 5 bases from J; bases unmatched to any gene: 4. This CDR3 is built from 13 residues. In germline, CDR1 is WSHSY, CDR2 SAAADI. The CDR3, as DNA: TGCGCCAGCAGACCAAGCGGGAGGGAGACCCAGTACTTC. Its protein product is CASRPSGRETQYF.

The V call is TRBV30, the J call TRBJ1-5; the D gene is possibly TRBD1 (5 bases). Germline-derived CDR1 and CDR2 are GTSNPN and SVGIG (reference sequence). This CDR3 is built from 16 residues. Trimming cost V 0 bases and J 0 bases, with 12 bases left between them. CDR3 protein: CAWSVTGVLSNQPQHF. CDR3 nucleotide sequence: TGTGCCTGGAGTGTAACGGGGGTCCTTAGCAATCAGCCCCAGCATTTT.

V is TRBV27 and J is TRBJ2-1; TRBD2 agrees at 11 bases. The CDR3 is 14 amino acids. The V and J ends lost 8 bases and 7 bases, in that order; junction bases with no gene match: 7. The germline V gene has CDR1 MNHEY and CDR2 SMNVEV (reference sequence). The CDR3: CASLAGGQVNEQFF. CDR3 coding DNA: TGTGCCAGCTTAGCGGGGGGGCAGGTAAATGAGCAGTTCTTC.

This sequence joins TRBV2 and TRBJ2-1; D is possibly TRBD1 (5 bases). From germline, CDR1 is SNHLY and CDR2 FYNNEI. V lost 5 bases and J lost 1, with 18 bases in between. CDR3 length: 17 amino acids. The CDR3 DNA is TGTGCCAGCAGTCCAAGGACCTCAAAGGGGTCCTACAATGAGCAGTTCTTC. Amino acids: CASSPRTSKGSYNEQFF.

This clone occurred a few times. The chain links TRBV2 to TRBJ2-3; 10 bases align to TRBD2. The length of the CDR3 is 17 residues. The V and J ends lost 6 bases and 4 bases, in that order; junction bases with no gene match: 13. Germline loops: CDR1 SNHLY, CDR2 FYNNEI. CDR3 region: CASRRLSSGRTSDTQYF. DNA of the CDR3: TGTGCCAGCAGACGGCTTAGTAGCGGGAGGACCTCAGATACGCAGTATTTT.

This chain links TRBV19 with TRBJ2-3; 7 bases fit TRBD1. Germline V CDR1 and CDR2: LNHDA, SQIVND (reference sequence). CDR3 length equals 14 residues. After removal of 8 bases from V and 4 bases from J, the junction contained 9 bases not matched to a gene. CDR3 coding DNA: TGTGCCAGTGGGCCGACAGGGCAGTCAGATACGCAGTATTTT. Translating it yields CASGPTGQSDTQYF. The full variable domain, completed using reference TRBV19 and TRBJ2-3, is DGGITQSPKYLFRKEGQNVTLSCEQNLNHDAMYWYRQDPGQGLRLIYYSQIVNDFQKGDIAEGYSVSREKKESFPLTVTSAQKNPTAFYLCASGPTGQSDTQYFGPGTRLTVL.

The rearrangement links TRBV11-2 to TRBJ2-2, with a possible D match to TRBD1 (6 bases). Trimming stripped 1 base from V and 3 bases from J, with 9 bases between. The CDR3 extends over 15 amino acids. Germline lookup yields CDR1 SGHAT and CDR2 FQNNGV. Written as DNA, the CDR3 is TGTGCCAGCAGCTTAGGGGACACGTACACCGGGGAGCTGTTTTTT. This translates into CASSLGDTYTGELFF.